A single sample gave rise to the 23 T cell receptor beta chains below, sequenced in a study of blood T cell repertoires in COVID-19. Method: immunoSEQ multiplex PCR; TCRdb's copy keeps in-frame clones and lacks some. The sample has a few hundred thousand clones; around 80% are singletons. The specimen sequenced was peripheral blood. The receptors come from a woman under 30 with acute or convalescent COVID-19.

This clone came up once. At one of its ends the junction is not consistent with the germline gene, which may arise from a read error. This chain uses TRBV7-7 with TRBJ2-5, with 12 bases fitting TRBD2. Germline values: CDR1 SSHAT, CDR2 FNYEAQ (reference sequence). The CDR3 spans 17 residues. CDR3 in DNA: TGTGCTAGCAGCTTAGAACTAGCGGGAGGCCCCCAAGAGACCCAGTACTTC. As protein: CASSLELAGGPQETQYF.

This chain uses TRBV30 with TRBJ2-1; tentative D call: TRBD2 (6 bases). The CDR3 covers 15 residues. V lost 4 bases and J lost 7, with 20 bases in between. Looked up from germline, CDR1 is GTSNPN and CDR2 is SVGIG (reference sequence). DNA of the CDR3: TGTGCCTGGAACCGTCCGGGAGAGCGGAGGAATGAGCAGTTCTTC. Translated, it gives CAWNRPGERRNEQFF.

This clone was found a few times. As DNA, the CDR3 is TGTGCCAGCAAGTCCGACAGTGACCAAGAGACCCAGTACTTC. This translates into CASKSDSDQETQYF. The V and J genes are TRBV10-3 and TRBJ2-5; maybe TRBD1 (5 bases). The germline V and J ends were trimmed by 10 bases and 0 bases, with 15 bases remaining between them. CDR3 length: 14 amino acids. The germline V gene encodes CDR1 ENHRY and CDR2 SYGVKD.

The rearrangement links TRBV24-1 to TRBJ2-1; no clear D gene. The CDR3 runs to 13 residues. Trimming shortened V by 1 base and J by 5 bases, and 5 bases separated the two germline ends. Per the germline V gene, CDR1 is KGHDR and CDR2 is SFDVKD. The CDR3 DNA is TGTGCCACCAGTGATTTTGTAAACAATGAGCAGTTCTTC. The encoded protein is CATSDFVNNEQFF.

This clone was seen once. V usage is TRBV2 and J usage is TRBJ1-1, with D perhaps TRBD1 (6 bases). The CDR3 is 13 amino acids. Germline V gene data show CDR1 as SNHLY and CDR2 as FYNNEI. Trimming left V 5 bases short and J 0 bases short, with 7 bases between. The CDR3 region is CASSTGMNTEAFF. DNA for the CDR3: TGTGCCAGCAGTACAGGGATGAACACTGAAGCTTTCTTT.

This chain's CDR3 is CAWSVLGSQPQHF. Here the CDR3 DNA reads TGTGCCTGGAGTGTACTAGGAAGTCAGCCCCAGCATTTT. The chain is built from TRBV30 and TRBJ1-5; D is unresolved. Germline V lookup: CDR1 GTSNPN, CDR2 SVGIG (reference sequence). The CDR3 is made up of 13 amino acids. The V and J ends lost 0 bases and 6 bases respectively, with 9 bases between them. Looking up the rest from reference TRBV30 and TRBJ1-5 gives the full variable domain: SQTIHQWPATLVQPVGSPLSLECTVEGTSNPNLYWYRQAAGRGLQLLFYSVGIGQISSEVPQNLSASRPQDRQFILSSKKLLLSDSGFYLCAWSVLGSQPQHFGDGTRLSIL.

In this sample, this clone turned up a few times. J is TRBJ2-4 and V is TRBV6-6, with 8 positions matching TRBD1. This CDR3 has 15 residues. CDR1 and CDR2 from the germline V gene are MNHNY and SVGAGI (reference sequence). Unmatched junction bases numbered 4, after V lost 6 bases and J lost 0 bases. CDR3 region: CASRGQGQAKNIQYF. CDR3 nucleotides: TGTGCCAGCAGAGGACAGGGACAAGCCAAAAACATTCAGTACTTC.

The V gene is TRBV28, the J gene TRBJ1-1; weak D call: TRBD1 (6 bases). Trimming cost V 5 bases and J 1 base, with 20 bases left between them. The CDR3 extends over 17 amino acids. The V gene's germline CDR1 is MDHEN and CDR2 SYDVKM. The CDR3 is CASSDLELRGRNTEAFF. CDR3 nucleotide sequence: TGTGCCAGCAGTGATCTCGAGCTAAGGGGGAGGAACACTGAAGCTTTCTTT.

As regards this clone: Other DNA sequences from this sample encode an identical CDR3 as well. The V call is TRBV27, the J call TRBJ2-7; 8 bases align to TRBD1. The germline V gene encodes CDR1 MNHEY and CDR2 SMNVEV (reference sequence). Trimming took 3 bases from V and 4 from J; bases not matched to a gene: 5. The CDR3 extends over 14 amino acids. The CDR3 reads CASSLAGGLYEQYF. CDR3 nucleotides: TGTGCCAGCAGTTTGGCAGGGGGCTTATACGAGCAGTACTTC.

CDR3 protein: CASSLSGSSYNEQFF. As DNA, the CDR3 is TGTGCCAGCAGTTTAAGCGGGAGTTCCTACAATGAGCAGTTCTTC. This rearrangement joins TRBV28 to TRBJ2-1; 8 bases agree with TRBD2. J gave up 1 base and V 2 bases, and 1 base lay outside the gene matches. There are 15 residues in the CDR3. The germline CDR1 and CDR2 sequences are MDHEN and SYDVKM.

This chain joins TRBV5-4 and TRBJ2-2, with 13 bases lining up with TRBD2. After removal of 3 bases from V and 9 bases from J, the junction contained 8 bases not matched to a gene. Looked up from germline, CDR1 is SGHNT and CDR2 is YYREEE (reference sequence). The CDR3 sequence is 16 residues long. CDR3 in amino acids: CASSSTSGRPGRELFF. The CDR3 DNA reads TGTGCCAGCAGCTCGACTAGCGGGAGGCCCGGGCGGGAGCTGTTTTTT.

The V gene is TRBV7-2, the J gene TRBJ2-2; 12 bases agree with TRBD2. Germline CDR1 is SGHTA and CDR2 is FQGNSA. V gave up 2 bases and J gave up 4 bases; unmatched junction bases: 8. The CDR3 runs 18 residues. The CDR3 DNA reads as TGTGCCAGCAGCTTAAACCTAGCGGGAGGGCCTGTCACCGGGGAGCTGTTTTTT. Protein product: CASSLNLAGGPVTGELFF.

This chain uses TRBV5-4 with TRBJ1-1; D may be TRBD1 (5 bases). The germline V and J ends were trimmed by 3 bases and 0 bases, with 15 bases remaining between them. Germline V gene sequence: CDR1 SGHNT, CDR2 YYREEE (reference sequence). The CDR3 contains 16 residues. The CDR3 sequence is CASSWGGAGMNTEAFF. The CDR3 DNA reads as TGTGCCAGCAGCTGGGGCGGGGCGGGAATGAACACTGAAGCTTTCTTT.

As DNA, the CDR3 is TGTGCCAGCAGCTTCGTGTCCGCACCCTACTCCTACGAGCAGTACTTC. Its translation is CASSFVSAPYSYEQYF. This chain connects TRBV7-8 to TRBJ2-7; D call uncertain. The V end was cut by 3 bases, the J end by 0 bases, with 15 bases between. This CDR3 region has 16 residues. CDR1 and CDR2 (germline): SGHVS, FQNEAQ.

The CDR3 nucleotides read TGTGCCAGTAGTACGTCTAGCGGGAGCCTCTCCTACAATGAGCAGTTCTTC. Encoded protein: CASSTSSGSLSYNEQFF. The chain couples TRBV19 to TRBJ2-1; the match to TRBD2 covers 10 bases. The CDR3 contains 17 residues. The J segment lost 0 bases and the V segment lost 4 bases, leaving 6 bases of the junction unmatched. Germline V CDR1 and CDR2: LNHDA, SQIVND (reference sequence).

This chain links TRBV11-3 with TRBJ1-1; 7 nucleotides line up with TRBD1. This CDR3 contains 13 residues. In germline, CDR1 is SGHNT, CDR2 YENEEA. V dropped 2 bases and J dropped 3; count of bases not matched to a gene: 0. CDR3 DNA: TGTGCCAGCAGCTTAACAGGGGACACTGAAGCTTTCTTT. It yields the protein CASSLTGDTEAFF.

The chain uses TRBV28 and TRBJ2-7; 8 bases match TRBD1. Germline CDR1 and CDR2: MDHEN and SYDVKM. The V gene end was trimmed by 4 bases and the J gene end by 3 bases; junction bases not matched to a gene: 8. The CDR3 contains 15 residues. The CDR3 DNA is TGTGCCAGCAGTTCCCCCGGGACAGGATACTACGAGCAGTACTTC. Encoded protein: CASSSPGTGYYEQYF.

The CDR3 DNA follows: TGTGCCACCGCCACGGGGAACACCATATATTTT. Translating it yields CATATGNTIYF. This chain links TRBV19 with TRBJ1-3; D not certain. The CDR3 length is 11 residues. CDR1 and CDR2 (germline): LNHDA, SQIVND (reference sequence). V lost 10 bases and J 7 bases, leaving 11 bases between the germline ends.

The rearrangement joins TRBV7-3 to TRBJ1-1; D might be TRBD1 (6 bases). CDR1 is SGHTA and CDR2 is FQGTGA in the germline V gene. The CDR3 is made up of 15 amino acids. V lost 5 bases and J 3 bases, leaving 16 bases between the germline ends. The CDR3 coding sequence is TGTGCCAGCAGCCTGCAGGGGCGGGGGGACACTGAAGCTTTCTTT. It translates to CASSLQGRGDTEAFF.

This chain joins TRBV5-1 and TRBJ2-3; 9 bases are shared with TRBD1. The germline V gene has CDR1 SGHRS and CDR2 YFSETQ. This CDR3 is built from 15 residues. The V segment lost 3 bases and the J segment 4 bases; nucleotides outside the gene matches: 6. CDR3 nucleotide sequence: TGCGCCAGCAGCTCCGGACAGGGGTGGGCAGATACGCAGTATTTT. It encodes CASSSGQGWADTQYF.

This clone was detected only a few times. V usage is TRBV7-9 and J usage is TRBJ2-5; D may be TRBD2 (5 bases). V shed 3 bases and J shed 0 bases, with 11 bases lying between them. The CDR3 spans 15 residues. Per germline, CDR1 SEHNR and CDR2 FQNEAQ (reference sequence). CDR3 DNA: TGTGCCAGCAGCTTTTCCTACGGGGACCAAGAGACCCAGTACTTC. As protein: CASSFSYGDQETQYF. The full variable domain, in which reference TRBV7-9 and TRBJ2-5 provide the parts outside the CDR3, is DTGVSQNPRHKITKRGQNVTFRCDPISEHNRLYWYRQTLGQGPEFLTYFQNEAQLEKSRLLSDRFSAERPKGSFSTLEIQRTEQGDSAMYLCASSFSYGDQETQYFGPGTRLLVL.

The chain combines TRBV2 with TRBJ1-5, with D possibly matching TRBD1 (5 bases). Germline-derived CDR1 and CDR2 are SNHLY and FYNNEI. V dropped 6 bases and J dropped 4 bases, with 13 bases sitting between them. CDR3 size: 14 residues. The CDR3: CASSDQGKNQPQHF. CDR3 in DNA: TGTGCCAGCAGCGACCAGGGAAAAAATCAGCCCCAGCATTTT.

The gene calls are TRBV29-1 and TRBJ1-5; weak D call: TRBD1 (5 bases). Germline lookup yields CDR1 SQVTM and CDR2 ANQGSEA. Between the trimmed V and J ends, which lost 5 bases and 1 base, there was a span of 12 bases. CDR3 length: 14 residues. The DNA for the CDR3 is TGCAGCGTTCGGGTGGGGGGGAGCAATCAGCCCCAGCATTTT. This sequence encodes CSVRVGGSNQPQHF.